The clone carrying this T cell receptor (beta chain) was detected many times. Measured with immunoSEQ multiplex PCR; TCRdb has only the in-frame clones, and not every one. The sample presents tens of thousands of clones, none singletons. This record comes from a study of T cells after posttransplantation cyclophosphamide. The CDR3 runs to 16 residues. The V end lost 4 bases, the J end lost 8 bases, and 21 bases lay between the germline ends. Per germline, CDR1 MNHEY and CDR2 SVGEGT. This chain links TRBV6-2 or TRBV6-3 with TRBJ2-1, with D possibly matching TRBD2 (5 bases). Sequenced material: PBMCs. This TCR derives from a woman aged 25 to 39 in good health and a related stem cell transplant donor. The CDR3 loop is CASSSGRTDFGYEQFF. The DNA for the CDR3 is TGTGCCAGCAGTTCCGGACGGACTGACTTCGGCTATGAGCAGTTCTTC.